The 29 T cell receptor beta chains listed next were all sequenced from one sample in a study of blood T cell repertoires in COVID-19. Generated by immunoSEQ multiplex PCR, the TCRdb table keeps only in-frame clones and is missing some. The data hold more than 150,000 clones, with approximately 91% observed a single time. The sequencing input was peripheral blood. Receptors were obtained from a woman in her 70s with acute or convalescent COVID-19.

This clone has only one observation. The CDR3 loop is CASSIEQGGRIQYF. The CDR3 DNA follows: TGTGCCAGTAGTATTGAGCAGGGAGGTCGCATTCAGTACTTC. The rearrangement joins TRBV19 to TRBJ2-4; possibly TRBD2 for D (6 bases). Trimming cost V 3 bases and J 9 bases, with 15 bases left between them. Looked up from germline, CDR1 is LNHDA and CDR2 is SQIVND (reference sequence). The CDR3 is made up of 14 amino acids.

The chain employs TRBV19 and TRBJ2-3, with 7 bases that match TRBD2. CDR1 LNHDA and CDR2 SQIVND come from the germline V gene (reference sequence). The CDR3 runs to 15 residues. The V and J ends lost 2 bases and 3 bases, in that order; junction bases with no gene match: 5. CDR3 in amino acids: CASSISPGLTDTQYF. DNA for the CDR3: TGTGCCAGTAGTATATCACCGGGACTAACAGATACGCAGTATTTT.

The CDR3 loop is CASSQEGGVSQHF. CDR3 coding DNA: TGTGCCAGCAGCCAAGAAGGGGGAGTATCCCAGCATTTT. The J gene is TRBJ1-5, the V gene TRBV3-1 (or the pseudogene TRBV3-2); maybe TRBD1 (6 bases). Trimming removed 0 bases from V and 11 bases from J, with 11 bases in between. CDR3 length equals 13 residues. Germline V gene sequence: CDR1 LGHDT, CDR2 YNNKEL (reference sequence).

This clone was seen only a few times. This chain joins TRBV4-1 and TRBJ2-7; 7 bases agree with TRBD1. The germline gives CDR1 MGHRA, CDR2 YSYEKL. V gave up 3 bases and J gave up 2 bases; unmatched junction bases: 10. This CDR3 is built from 16 residues. The CDR3 DNA reads TGCGCCAGCAGCCAGGGAATGTGGGACAGCCCCTACGAGCAGTACTTC. Translating it yields CASSQGMWDSPYEQYF.

The chain has TRBV19 and TRBJ1-5; D possibly corresponds to TRBD1 (5 bases). Between the trimmed V and J ends, which lost 6 bases and 2 bases, there was a span of 14 bases. This CDR3 spans 15 amino acids. CDR1 and CDR2 from the germline V gene are LNHDA and SQIVND (reference sequence). CDR3 DNA: TGTGCCAGTAGCACCCCCTCGGGGGGCAATCAGCCCCAGCATTTT. As protein: CASSTPSGGNQPQHF.

The CDR3: CASSPTGVVVGNQPQHF. DNA for the CDR3: TGTGCCAGTAGCCCGACAGGGGTCGTGGTTGGCAATCAGCCCCAGCATTTT. The rearrangement links TRBV19 to TRBJ1-5; 8 bases are a match to TRBD1. The junction had 12 bases not matched to a gene; V was cut back by 6 bases and J by 2 bases. Looked up from germline, CDR1 is LNHDA and CDR2 is SQIVND (reference sequence). The CDR3 is made up of 17 amino acids.

The rearrangement joins TRBV15 to TRBJ1-4, with a weak D call TRBD1 (5 bases). The CDR3 is made up of 18 amino acids. Deletions cut 2 bases from V and 4 bases from J, with 20 bases between. Germline loops: CDR1 LNHNV, CDR2 YYDKDF (reference sequence). This CDR3 reads CATSRHGPVGEGNEKLFF. The CDR3 DNA reads as TGTGCCACCAGCAGACATGGACCTGTGGGGGAGGGTAATGAAAAACTGTTTTTT.

The J gene is TRBJ2-1, the V gene TRBV27, with 8 bases identical to TRBD2. The CDR3 extends over 14 amino acids. Germline V gene lookup returns CDR1 MNHEY and CDR2 SMNVEV (reference sequence). V lost 3 bases and J lost 6; bases outside the gene matches: 4. CDR3 protein: CASSFFGGANEQFF. CDR3 DNA: TGTGCCAGCAGTTTTTTCGGGGGGGCCAATGAGCAGTTCTTC.

The rearrangement uses TRBV18 and TRBJ2-1; 8 bases line up with TRBD2. CDR1 is KGHSH and CDR2 is LQKENI in the germline V gene. Trimming cost V 3 bases and J 0 bases; bases outside gene matches: 4. The CDR3 is 16 amino acids. The CDR3 sequence: CASSPSAGASYNEQFF. CDR3 sequence (DNA): TGTGCCAGCTCACCGTCAGCGGGAGCCTCCTACAATGAGCAGTTCTTC. Complete variable domain (other parts from reference TRBV18 and TRBJ2-1): NAGVMQNPRHLVRRRGQEARLRCSPMKGHSHVYWYRQLPEEGLKFMVYLQKENIIDESGMPKERFSAEFPKEGPSILRIQQVVRGDSAAYFCASSPSAGASYNEQFFGPGTRLTVL.

The genes are TRBV7-9 and TRBJ1-6, with a tentative D call TRBD1 (6 bases). V lost 2 bases, J lost 9 bases, and 11 bases lay in between. The CDR3 is 14 residues long. The germline gives CDR1 SEHNR, CDR2 FQNEAQ (reference sequence). DNA for the CDR3: TGTGCCAGCAGCTTAAACAGGGAGGGTTCACCCCTCCACTTT. Residues: CASSLNREGSPLHF.

The chain joins TRBV7-2 to TRBJ1-5; perhaps TRBD1 as D (6 bases). In germline, CDR1 is SGHTA, CDR2 FQGNSA. Trimming took 5 bases from V and 5 from J, leaving 16 bases between them. The CDR3 has 15 amino acids. CDR3 region: CASSTNRAGDQPQHF. Written as DNA, the CDR3 is TGTGCCAGCAGCACAAACAGGGCAGGGGATCAGCCCCAGCATTTT. Supplemented by reference TRBV7-2 and TRBJ1-5, the full variable domain reads GAGVSQSPSNKVTEKGKDVELRCDPISGHTALYWYRQSLGQGLEFLIYFQGNSAPDKSGLPSDRFSAERTGGSVSTLTIQRTQQEDSAVYLCASSTNRAGDQPQHFGDGTRLSIL.

This clone appeared many times. V usage is TRBV19 and J usage is TRBJ1-2; 7 bases match TRBD1. The CDR3 is 14 residues long. Germline V gene sequence: CDR1 LNHDA, CDR2 SQIVND (reference sequence). Trimming removed 5 bases from V and 0 bases from J; junction bases left unmatched: 3. The CDR3 DNA is TGTGCCAGTAGTGTCGGGACAGCTAACTATGGCTACACCTTC. Translating it yields CASSVGTANYGYTF. Filled out from reference TRBV19 and TRBJ1-2, the complete variable domain reads DGGITQSPKYLFRKEGQNVTLSCEQNLNHDAMYWYRQDPGQGLRLIYYSQIVNDFQKGDIAEGYSVSREKKESFPLTVTSAQKNPTAFYLCASSVGTANYGYTFGSGTRLTVV.

This clone was recorded once. This chain joins TRBV2 and TRBJ1-5; unclear D gene. Trimming took off 5 bases at V and 6 bases at J, with 8 bases between the two ends. The CDR3 has 12 residues. The germline CDR1 and CDR2 sequences are SNHLY and FYNNEI. CDR3 in DNA: TGTGCCAGCAGTTCTATCCCTCAGCCCCAGCATTTT. Protein: CASSSIPQPQHF.

The rearrangement joins TRBV10-3 to TRBJ1-2, with 8 bases matching TRBD1. Trimming removed 0 bases from V and 8 bases from J; junction bases left unmatched: 5. Looked up from germline, CDR1 is ENHRY and CDR2 is SYGVKD. CDR3 length: 14 residues. The CDR3 protein is CAISESETGDGYTF. CDR3 DNA sequence: TGTGCCATCAGTGAGTCGGAGACAGGGGACGGCTACACCTTC.

The CDR3 is CAWDRGQGNGYTF. In DNA form, the CDR3 reads TGTGCCTGGGACCGTGGACAGGGAAACGGCTACACCTTC. The chain couples TRBV30 to TRBJ1-2; 8 bases are shared with TRBD1. The CDR3 extends over 13 amino acids. CDR1 and CDR2 (germline): GTSNPN, SVGIG (reference sequence). V shed 5 bases and J 8 bases; nucleotides not matched to a gene: 10.

The V call is TRBV5-1, the J call TRBJ2-6, with D unclear. The CDR3 contains 16 residues. CDR1 SGHRS and CDR2 YFSETQ come from the germline V gene. Trimming removed 1 base at V and 4 bases at J, with 12 bases between. The CDR3 loop is CASSLSSSSGANVLTF. The CDR3 nucleotides are TGCGCCAGCAGCTTGTCTTCGTCGTCCGGGGCCAACGTCCTGACTTTC.

This clone was picked up one time. This rearrangement joins TRBV12-2 to TRBJ2-7; the DNA was not used to check the table's D call, TRBD1. TRBV12-2 is described as a pseudogene. CDR3 length: 15 amino acids. CDR3 region: CASRLERQGSYEQYF. DNA of the CDR3: TGTGCAAGTCGCTTAGAGAGACAGGGGTCCTACGAGCAGTACTTC.

The gene calls are TRBV30 and TRBJ2-7; possibly TRBD2 for D (6 bases). Germline CDR1 reads GTSNPN; CDR2 reads SVGIG (reference sequence). The germline V and J ends were trimmed by 5 bases and 6 bases, with 11 bases remaining between them. The CDR3 runs 11 residues. The CDR3 region is CAWFRGGEQYF. CDR3 nucleotides: TGTGCCTGGTTCCGGGGAGGCGAGCAGTACTTC.

The chain uses TRBV5-1 and TRBJ2-5; 9 bases line up with TRBD2. The V gene end was trimmed by 3 bases and the J gene end by 5 bases; junction bases not matched to a gene: 8. This CDR3 contains 15 residues. Looked up from germline, CDR1 is SGHRS and CDR2 is YFSETQ. The chain's CDR3 is CASSSAAGGRETQYF. The CDR3 DNA sequence: TGCGCCAGCAGCTCTGCCGCGGGGGGGCGGGAGACCCAGTACTTC.

This chain connects TRBV6-5 to TRBJ1-1; TRBD1 matches 11 bases. Unmatched junction bases numbered 4, after V lost 0 bases and J lost 4 bases. The germline V gene encodes CDR1 MNHEY and CDR2 SVGAGI. The CDR3 is 16 residues long. The CDR3 loop reads CASSYSDRGPVTEAFF. The CDR3 coding sequence is TGTGCCAGCAGTTACTCGGACAGGGGGCCGGTCACTGAAGCTTTCTTT.

DNA of the CDR3: TGCGCCAGCAGACCGACTAGCGGGGGGAACACCGGGGAGCTGTTTTTT. Protein sequence: CASRPTSGGNTGELFF. The V gene is TRBV5-1, the J gene TRBJ2-2, with 12 bases fitting TRBD2. V shed 5 bases and J 1 base; nucleotides not matched to a gene: 3. The CDR3 has 16 amino acids. Germline lookup yields CDR1 SGHRS and CDR2 YFSETQ.

This chain connects TRBV6-5 to TRBJ1-3; the D gene is possibly TRBD1 (5 bases). V dropped 10 bases and J dropped 0 bases, with 16 bases sitting between them. Germline V gives CDR1 MNHEY, CDR2 SVGAGI. CDR3 length: 15 amino acids. The CDR3 region has the DNA TGTGCCACCGCGAAACAGGCCAGCTCTGGAAACACCATATATTTT. This codes for CATAKQASSGNTIYF.

This clone was seen more than once but under ten times. The chain joins TRBV7-9 to TRBJ1-5, with TRBD1 identical over 12 bases. Germline-derived CDR1 and CDR2 are SEHNR and FQNEAQ (reference sequence). Trimming took 1 base from V and 7 from J; bases not matched to a gene: 8. This CDR3 comprises 17 residues. The CDR3 DNA reads as TGTGCCAGCAGCTTAGGGGGGACAGGGGGCTTGGGACAGCCCCAGCATTTT. The encoded protein is CASSLGGTGGLGQPQHF.

This sequence joins TRBV6-5 and TRBJ1-1; D possibly corresponds to TRBD1 (5 bases). The CDR3 sequence is 15 residues long. V was trimmed by 2 bases and J by 0 bases, leaving 10 bases between them. From germline, CDR1 is MNHEY and CDR2 SVGAGI. In DNA form, the CDR3 reads TGTGCCAGCAGTTACCAAGACAGCATGAACACTGAAGCTTTCTTT. Protein: CASSYQDSMNTEAFF.

The chain joins TRBV11-2 to TRBJ2-3; a weak D match, TRBD2 (6 bases). Germline loops: CDR1 SGHAT, CDR2 FQNNGV. Trimming took off 5 bases at V and 4 bases at J, with 13 bases between the two ends. This CDR3 has 14 residues. CDR3 loop: CASSPPSVSDTQYF. CDR3 in DNA: TGTGCCAGCAGCCCCCCTAGCGTGTCAGATACGCAGTATTTT.

Only one count was recorded for this clone. V usage is TRBV10-3 and J usage is TRBJ2-7, with D possibly TRBD2 on 5 matching bases. V was shortened by 8 bases and J by 7 bases, with 12 bases between the two germline ends. The CDR3 loop spans 11 amino acids. Germline V gene lookup returns CDR1 ENHRY and CDR2 SYGVKD. CDR3 amino acids: CAIPGPGEQYV. The CDR3 nucleotides read TGTGCCATCCCGGGTCCGGGGGAGCAGTACGTC.

The chain employs TRBV29-1 and TRBJ2-1, with 14 bases fitting TRBD2. CDR1 and CDR2 from the germline V gene are SQVTM and ANQGSEA. The CDR3 consists of 19 residues. V trimming: 1 base; J trimming: 0 bases; junction bases outside the gene matches: 8. The CDR3 nucleotides read TGCAGCGTTGAAGGCACCGGGACTAGCGGGGGCCACTCCTACAATGAGCAGTTCTTC. It is translated as CSVEGTGTSGGHSYNEQFF.

The rearrangement joins TRBV7-2 to TRBJ2-7; no definite D call. This CDR3 region has 13 residues. CDR1 is SGHTA, CDR2 FQGNSA, per germline. Trimming stripped 5 bases from V and 2 bases from J, with 10 bases between. The CDR3 DNA is TGTGCCAGCAGCCCCTACCCGACCTACGAGCAGTACTTC. The encoded protein is CASSPYPTYEQYF. Using reference TRBV7-2 and TRBJ2-7 for the parts outside the CDR3, the full variable domain is GAGVSQSPSNKVTEKGKDVELRCDPISGHTALYWYRQSLGQGLEFLIYFQGNSAPDKSGLPSDRFSAERTGGSVSTLTIQRTQQEDSAVYLCASSPYPTYEQYFGPGTRLTVT.

This clone was recorded a few times. V is TRBV3-1 (or the pseudogene TRBV3-2) and J is TRBJ2-5, with 9 positions matching TRBD2. Germline CDR1 LGHDT, CDR2 YNNKEL (reference sequence). CDR3 length: 17 amino acids. The V segment lost 0 bases and the J segment 3 bases; nucleotides outside the gene matches: 8. CDR3 in DNA: TGTGCCAGCAGCCAAGATCTTTCTAGCGGGGCGGAAGAGACCCAGTACTTC. Amino acids: CASSQDLSSGAEETQYF.